The present T cell receptor beta chain was sequenced within a study of circulating and synovial CD4+ cells in juvenile arthritis. This CDR3 has 14 amino acids. V trimming: 0 bases; J trimming: 5 bases; junction bases outside the gene matches: 4. The germline V gene encodes CDR1 SQVTM and CDR2 ANQGSEA. As concerns this clone: Its antigen remains unidentified.

Data came from immunoSEQ multiplex PCR; TCRdb stores just in-frame clones and leaves some out. The data contain 39,000 or so clones, approximately 94% of them singletons. Whole-study results and caveats: Vbeta family usage analysis did not detect the pathogenic-like versus bulk difference. Compared with bulk blood, circulating pathogenic-like lymphocytes shared substantially more CDR3 sequences with synovial T cells.

Donors were patients with active juvenile idiopathic arthritis. Sequenced input: CD4+ T cells from blood. The source is a human donor with juvenile idiopathic arthritis. V usage is TRBV29-1 and J usage is TRBJ2-5, with 9 bases lining up with TRBD2. The CDR3 coding sequence is TGCAGCGTTGAAGAGAGGCTAGCGGGGGAGACCCAGTACTTC. Translation gives CSVEERLAGETQYF. Full variable domain (outside the CDR3, taken from reference TRBV29-1 and TRBJ2-5): SAVISQKPSRDICQRGTSLTIQCQVDSQVTMMFWYRQQPGQSLTLIATANQGSEATYESGFVIDKFPISRPNLTFSTLTVSNMSPEDSSIYLCSVEERLAGETQYFGPGTRLLVL.